One TCR beta chain is described in this entry. These data originate in a study of shared clonotypes between healthy human individuals. The table came from immunoSEQ multiplex PCR; TCRdb's copy has only in-frame clones and leaves some out. The data show some 2,500,000 clones, less than 95% seen once. CDR1 and CDR2 (germline): SGHTA, FQGNSA. The ends lost 5 bases at V and 5 bases at J; junction bases unmatched: 8. The CDR3 length is 14 residues. The clonotype was recovered from a man between 18 and 35 years old in good health. Some clones in this sample may be carry-over from other donors' samples. The chain has TRBV7-2 and TRBJ2-5, with TRBD1 identical over 7 bases. Input material: naive CD4+ T cells from PBMCs. The subset: CD45RA+ positively selected. The CDR3 sequence: CASSHDRDGETQYF. The CDR3, as DNA: TGTGCCAGCAGCCATGACAGGGATGGGGAGACCCAGTACTTC.